A single T cell receptor (beta chain) is shown here with its context. What it recognizes is unknown. The ends were cut back, 0 bases at V and 6 bases at J, with 9 bases in the middle. The CDR3 is made up of 15 amino acids. A single record per CDR3 protein comes from TCRdb applying MiXCR to the 5' RACE reads. In the table there are about 400,000 distinct CDR3 sequences, 20% to 25% of which are singletons. This sample is drawn from a study of CD8 T cells in ankylosing spondylitis. Study-wide results and caveats: Disease-linked clones reportedly showed significant enrichment in matched ankylosing spondylitis synovial fluid. Eight highly homologous variants formed a TCR beta motif that appeared characteristic of ankylosing spondylitis blood.

This chain joins TRBV12-3 or TRBV12-4 and TRBJ1-6; possibly TRBD1 for D (6 bases). Sample: blood, either unsorted or a sorted T cell fraction (not recorded which). The receptor comes from a male donor with ankylosing spondylitis. The chain's CDR3 is CASSLAGAGNSPLHF. CDR3 DNA: TGTGCCAGCAGTTTAGCGGGGGCTGGTAATTCACCCCTCCACTTT.